This record concerns one TCR beta chain sequence. The antigen is not known. This specimen belongs to a study of OX40 agonist ivuxolimab in advanced cancers. On the study more broadly: Mean age 60 years, range about 23 to 85; 82.7% male. In three patients, partial responses were observed, one with hepatocellular carcinoma and two with cutaneous melanoma.

Data came from immunoSEQ multiplex PCR; TCRdb stores just in-frame clones and leaves some out. This table holds roughly 10,000 clones, roughly nine tenths found once. The CDR3 consists of 15 residues. The germline V gene encodes CDR1 SGHAT and CDR2 FQNNGV. With V trimmed by 0 bases and J by 7 bases, 9 bases remained unmatched. Overall study results and limits: By week 6 at 0.1 to 3.0 mg/kg, blood CD4+ and CD8+ T cells had expanded clonally. The mean number of expanded clones was higher in CD8+ T cells than in CD4+.

The rearrangement uses TRBV11-2 and TRBJ2-7; 7 bases are shared with TRBD1. This TCR was sampled from an adult with an advanced solid tumor such as melanoma, head and neck, liver or kidney cancer. The sample in question was CD4+ or CD8+ T cells sorted from blood, obtained in a trial of the OX40 agonist ivuxolimab. CDR3 amino acids: CASSLDYRGLGEQYF. The CDR3 DNA sequence: TGTGCCAGCAGCTTAGATTACAGGGGCTTGGGAGAGCAGTACTTC.